This T cell receptor (beta chain) originates from a study of shared clonotypes between healthy human individuals. Study-level background: With ages of 18 to 49, the donors were a couple of women and a few men. CD8 memory received one plate per donor, CD8 naive two, CD4 memory three and CD4 naive three.

The CDR3 covers 15 residues. Looked up from germline, CDR1 is SGHKS and CDR2 is YYEKEE (reference sequence). J gave up 0 bases and V 2 bases, and 4 bases lay outside the gene matches. Naive CD4+ cells were CD45RA-selected; the remaining cells were memory. Note on this clone: Its antigen is as yet unknown.

Notes on the study in general: A handful of donors showed sharing of approximately 5% of naive CD4 clonotypes.

Using immunoSEQ multiplex PCR, the repertoire was profiled, and TCRdb retains in-frame clones only, with some absent. The sample holds 780,000 or so clones, around 70% seen once. The genes are TRBV5-5 and TRBJ2-7, with TRBD2 matching over 8 bases. The sequenced sample was memory CD4+ T cells sorted from blood. Subset: CD45RA-negative fraction. This clonotype was sampled from a woman aged 25 to 45 in good health. The CDR3 region is CASSLLAAISYEQYF. The CDR3 DNA follows: TGTGCCAGCAGCTTACTAGCGGCCATCTCCTACGAGCAGTACTTC.